This T cell receptor beta chain was sequenced during a study of early T cells in non-severe SARS-CoV-2 infection. About the study: The study sequenced bulk RNA from unsorted whole blood, with chains unpaired.

The V and J ends lost 0 bases and 3 bases respectively, with 7 bases between them. CDR3 length: 13 residues. Per the germline V gene, CDR1 is SGHRS and CDR2 is YFSETQ. Many counts were recorded for this clonotype. Individually, cDNA molecules had unique molecular identifiers attached to them. TCRdb called the 5' RACE reads again in MiXCR, with one record for every CDR3 protein. The sample yields about 81,000 distinct CDR3 sequences, roughly 6% seen once. V usage is TRBV5-1 and J usage is TRBJ2-7; D gene uncertain. Sequencing was carried out using whole blood. The receptor was isolated from an adult who was a healthcare worker with PCR-confirmed SARS-CoV-2 infection or an uninfected control (not recorded which). The CDR3 reads CASSLDSDYEQYF. The CDR3 DNA is TGCGCCAGCAGCTTGGACAGCGACTACGAGCAGTACTTC. Together with reference TRBV5-1 and TRBJ2-7, the CDR3 gives the full variable domain: KAGVTQTPRYLIKTRGQQVTLSCSPISGHRSVSWYQQTPGQGLQFLFEYFSETQRNKGNFPGRFSGRQFSNSRSEMNVSTLELGDSALYLCASSLDSDYEQYFGPGTRLTVT.